Below, 10 T cell receptor beta chains from the same sample are listed, as sequenced in a study of identical twins. One entry per CDR3 protein results from TCRdb running MiXCR on the 5' RACE reads. This sample has around 340,000 distinct CDR3 sequences, with around 9% found just once. The sequencing sample was made of naive T cells sorted from blood. The receptors shown here come from a woman aged 45-59 years in good health.

This clonotype has a count of ten or more. The chain couples TRBV5-1 to TRBJ2-2, with D tentatively TRBD1 or TRBD2 (6 bases each). The germline V gene has CDR1 SGHRS and CDR2 YFSETQ. The CDR3 covers 16 residues. V lost 1 base and J 4 bases, leaving 14 bases between the germline ends. CDR3 DNA sequence: TGCGCCAGCAGCTTGATCATTGGAGGGGGCACCGGGGAGCTGTTTTTT. Protein: CASSLIIGGGTGELFF.

This clonotype was recorded many times. The chain employs TRBV5-1 and TRBJ2-3; 8 bases are shared with TRBD1. V gave up 3 bases and J gave up 5 bases; unmatched junction bases: 5. The CDR3 contains 14 residues. Germline lookup yields CDR1 SGHRS and CDR2 YFSETQ. In DNA, the CDR3 is TGCGCCAGCAGCTCCGGACAGGGTCGAGATACGCAGTATTTT. Encoded protein: CASSSGQGRDTQYF.

This clonotype was observed many times. This chain links TRBV12-3 or TRBV12-4 with TRBJ1-2; 7 positions agree with TRBD1. V gave up 6 bases and J gave up 4 bases; unmatched junction bases: 5. This CDR3 region has 13 residues. This chain's CDR3 is CASSRDSSYGYTF. CDR3 nucleotide sequence: TGTGCCAGCAGCAGGGACAGTTCCTATGGCTACACCTTC.

A few counts support this clonotype. The chain recombines TRBV12-3 or TRBV12-4 with TRBJ1-4; TRBD1 is a possible D gene (6 bases). The CDR3 contains 14 residues. With 7 bases removed from V and 4 bases from J, the gap between germline ends came to 13 bases. In DNA form, the CDR3 reads TGTGCCAGCACCCACTGGACAGTTAATGAAAAACTGTTTTTT. This gives the protein CASTHWTVNEKLFF.

This clonotype showed up just a few times. V gene TRBV6-5 combines with J gene TRBJ2-2; 11 nucleotides align to TRBD2. The germline CDR1 and CDR2 sequences are MNHEY and SVGAGI. CDR3 size: 16 residues. The junction had 4 bases not matched to a gene; V was cut back by 1 base and J by 6 bases. DNA of the CDR3: TGTGCCAGCAGTTACTTAGCGGGAGGGCCAGCCGGGGAGCTGTTTTTT. Encoded protein: CASSYLAGGPAGELFF.

CDR3 protein: CASTGTGGLYTEAFF. CDR3 DNA sequence: TGTGCCAGTACAGGGACAGGGGGACTATACACTGAAGCTTTCTTT. V usage is TRBV12-3 or TRBV12-4 and J usage is TRBJ1-1; 11 bases are a match to TRBD1. V trimming: 9 bases; J trimming: 3 bases; junction bases outside the gene matches: 9. The CDR3 covers 15 residues.

This clonotype was counted a few times. The genes are TRBV25-1 and TRBJ2-7; 13 bases match TRBD2. Trimming cost V 4 bases and J 3 bases; bases outside gene matches: 15. From germline, CDR1 is MGHDK and CDR2 SYGVNS. The CDR3 loop spans 19 amino acids. CDR3: CASSGPGLAGSILSYEQYV. CDR3 nucleotide sequence: TGTGCCAGCAGTGGGCCGGGACTAGCGGGATCCATATTGAGCTACGAGCAGTACGTC.

The J gene is TRBJ2-7, the V gene TRBV7-8; perhaps TRBD2 as D (6 bases). Germline assignment: CDR1 SGHVS and CDR2 FQNEAQ. This CDR3 contains 15 residues. With 4 bases removed from V and 6 bases from J, the gap between germline ends came to 19 bases. CDR3 coding DNA: TGTGCCAGCAGCTCTGGCTGGGGGGACGGCCTCGAGCAGTACTTC. It encodes CASSSGWGDGLEQYF.

This clonotype was counted many times. V gene TRBV27 combines with J gene TRBJ1-4; TRBD1 agrees at 9 bases. V was pared by 5 bases and J by 2 bases, with 6 bases of the junction left unmatched. Germline CDR1 reads MNHEY; CDR2 reads SMNVEV (reference sequence). The length of the CDR3 is 16 residues. CDR3 protein: CASSRQGGATNEKLFF. As DNA, the CDR3 is TGTGCCAGCAGTCGACAGGGGGGAGCGACTAATGAAAAACTGTTTTTT.

There are many counts of this clonotype. The chain couples TRBV29-1 to TRBJ2-2; D not certain. There are 12 residues in the CDR3. Germline V lookup: CDR1 SQVTM, CDR2 ANQGSEA. Trimming pared 4 bases from V and 1 base from J, leaving 4 bases between. The CDR3 nucleotides are TGCAGCGTTGTCATGAACACCGGGGAGCTGTTTTTT. This encodes CSVVMNTGELFF.